This T cell receptor (beta chain) comes out of a study of T cells in Graves' hyperthyroidism and ophthalmopathy. This clonotype was seen ten or more times. The antigen remains unidentified. TCR beta CDR3 region amplification was performed from RNA transcripts. HTBI primers drove first-round RT-PCR of the TCR CDR3. Each CDR3 protein is one row after TCRdb ran MiXCR on the multiplex PCR reads. The table records hundreds of thousands of distinct CDR3 sequences, roughly 15% of them present only once. V lost 5 bases, J lost 2 bases, and 1 base stayed unmatched. The CDR3 has 14 amino acids. The germline CDR1 and CDR2 sequences are SEHNR and FQNEAQ (reference sequence). General study findings and limits: Most thyroid clonotypes with frequency above 0.001 were detected in blood. Model predictions of ophthalmopathy came a median approximately 6.5 months before onset.

The receptor comes from a young man with Graves' ophthalmopathy. Sequencing used blood. The rearrangement links TRBV7-9 to TRBJ2-3; 10 bases are shared with TRBD2. The CDR3 DNA is TGTGCCAGCAGCGGGACTAGCGTCACAGATACGCAGTATTTT. Translated, it gives CASSGTSVTDTQYF.